A single sample gave rise to the 14 T cell receptor beta chains below, sequenced in a study of T cell responses to AZD1222 COVID-19 vaccine. Clones were read by immunoSEQ multiplex PCR, and TCRdb kept only the in-frame ones, dropping some. This sample yields fewer than 120,000 clones, of which about 95% are seen a single time; around 2.8% belongs to the top ten. The input for sequencing was peripheral blood, taken 28 days after the second AZD1222 dose. These TCRs come from an adult who received the AZD1222 COVID-19 vaccine.

This chain connects TRBV19 to TRBJ1-6; unclear D gene. There are 13 residues in the CDR3. Trimming took 7 bases from V and 8 from J, leaving 12 bases between them. Germline loops: CDR1 LNHDA, CDR2 SQIVND (reference sequence). CDR3 amino acids: CASTPRRDSPLHF. The CDR3 DNA reads TGTGCCAGTACCCCCAGGCGGGATTCACCCCTCCACTTT.

The chain is built from TRBV30 and TRBJ2-7; D remains unclear. The CDR3 sequence is 13 residues long. V lost 5 bases and J lost 4, with 15 bases in between. In germline, CDR1 is GTSNPN, CDR2 SVGIG (reference sequence). In nucleotides, the CDR3 is TGTGCCTGGTCCTACTCGCACTCATACGAGCAGTACTTC. It codes for CAWSYSHSYEQYF.

The V and J genes are TRBV7-6 and TRBJ2-1; 11 bases match TRBD2. V lost 3 bases to trimming and J lost 6 bases; unmatched junction nucleotides: 7. The CDR3 spans 16 residues. Germline V gene data show CDR1 as SGHVS and CDR2 as FNYEAQ. The CDR3, as DNA: TGTGCCAGCAGCTTGAAACTAGCGGGAGCTTTCAATGAGCAGTTCTTC. Translating gives CASSLKLAGAFNEQFF.

This rearrangement joins TRBV12-1 to TRBJ1-1; the D call TRBD1 from the table was never checked on the DNA. TRBV12-1 represents a pseudogene. The CDR3 covers 16 residues. CDR3 protein: CASSPSGTGVNTEAFF. CDR3 bases: TGTGCCAGCAGCCCATCCGGGACAGGGGTCAACACTGAAGCTTTCTTT.

The chain combines TRBV23-1 with TRBJ2-7, with D possibly TRBD1 on 6 matching bases. TRBV23-1 counts as an open reading frame of uncertain function. V lost 2 bases, J lost 2 bases, and 13 bases lay in between. This CDR3 comprises 15 residues. CDR3 residues: CASSQPGHAPYEQYF. DNA of the CDR3: TGCGCCAGCAGTCAACCGGGACACGCTCCCTACGAGCAGTACTTC.

The rearrangement links TRBV5-1 to TRBJ1-3; D is undetermined. Germline CDR1 and CDR2: SGHRS and YFSETQ. This CDR3 comprises 13 residues. V was trimmed by 7 bases and J by 0 bases, leaving 8 bases between them. CDR3 nucleotides: TGCGCCAGCGCCGATTTCTCTGGAAACACCATATATTTT. It encodes CASADFSGNTIYF. Combining the CDR3 with reference TRBV5-1 and TRBJ1-3 gives the whole variable domain KAGVTQTPRYLIKTRGQQVTLSCSPISGHRSVSWYQQTPGQGLQFLFEYFSETQRNKGNFPGRFSGRQFSNSRSEMNVSTLELGDSALYLCASADFSGNTIYFGEGSWLTVV.

This clone has a single count. This sequence joins TRBV11-2 and TRBJ1-4; D is possibly TRBD1 (5 bases). This CDR3 has 15 residues. Germline-derived CDR1 and CDR2 are SGHAT and FQNNGV. The V gene lost 5 bases and the J gene lost 5 bases, with 15 bases spanning the gap. CDR3 amino acids: CASSPYAGGNEKLFF. In nucleotides, the CDR3 is TGTGCCAGCAGCCCCTACGCCGGGGGGAATGAAAAACTGTTTTTT.

The chain links TRBV5-1 to TRBJ2-2; D may be TRBD2 (5 bases). The CDR3 contains 14 residues. Between the trimmed V and J ends, which lost 3 bases and 6 bases, there was a span of 12 bases. CDR1 is SGHRS and CDR2 is YFSETQ in the germline V gene. The chain's CDR3 is CASSSGLPPGELFF. The CDR3, as DNA: TGCGCCAGCAGCTCCGGACTCCCTCCCGGGGAGCTGTTTTTT.

V and J are TRBV9 and TRBJ1-4; TRBD1 is a possible D gene (5 bases). Trimming removed 2 bases at V and 6 bases at J, with 14 bases between. Per the germline V gene, CDR1 is SGDLS and CDR2 is YYNGEE. This CDR3 is built from 15 residues. The CDR3: CASSVRGAGDEKLFF. The CDR3 nucleotides are TGTGCCAGCAGCGTCAGAGGGGCCGGGGATGAAAAACTGTTTTTT.

J is TRBJ2-5 and V is TRBV7-9; D might be TRBD2 (6 bases). Germline lookup yields CDR1 SEHNR and CDR2 FQNEAQ (reference sequence). The germline V and J ends were trimmed by 5 bases and 5 bases, with 21 bases remaining between them. The CDR3 has 16 residues. CDR3 bases: TGTGCCAGCAGCCGTAACGCCGGGGGATATGGGGAGACCCAGTACTTC. This codes for CASSRNAGGYGETQYF.

The chain recombines TRBV25-1 with TRBJ1-4; 7 nucleotides agree with TRBD1. Trimming removed 3 bases from V and 7 bases from J; junction bases left unmatched: 5. This CDR3 spans 14 amino acids. CDR1 and CDR2 from the germline V gene are MGHDK and SYGVNS. This chain's CDR3 is CASSDFTGAEKLFF. DNA for the CDR3: TGTGCCAGCAGTGATTTTACAGGGGCTGAAAAACTGTTTTTT.

This chain joins TRBV4-1 and TRBJ1-2; D possibly corresponds to TRBD1 (6 bases). V was clipped by 1 base and J by 4 bases, with 13 bases between them. The CDR3 runs to 15 residues. The V gene's germline CDR1 is MGHRA and CDR2 YSYEKL. The CDR3 loop reads CASSQGAGVVYGYTF. CDR3 nucleotide sequence: TGCGCCAGCAGCCAAGGGGCAGGGGTCGTCTATGGCTACACCTTC.

The chain carries TRBV28 and TRBJ2-7, with D possibly being TRBD1 (6 bases). CDR1 is MDHEN, CDR2 SYDVKM, per germline. The V end lost 4 bases, the J end lost 6 bases, and 13 bases lay between the germline ends. CDR3 size: 13 residues. CDR3 sequence reads: CASSYRVLGEQYF. CDR3 DNA sequence: TGTGCCAGCAGTTACAGGGTTCTCGGCGAGCAGTACTTC.

The chain carries TRBV11-2 and TRBJ2-7, with D uncertain. The germline V gene encodes CDR1 SGHAT and CDR2 FQNNGV. The CDR3 runs 12 residues. V was clipped by 5 bases and J by 10 bases, with 15 bases between them. CDR3 in DNA: TGTGCCAGCAGCCTAGGCGCGAGAGTACAGTACTTC. It specifies CASSLGARVQYF.